What follows is one T cell receptor (beta chain) and its context. This clonotype was seen ten or more times. It lacks a known antigen. No per-base quality is available; no much larger clone lies one base away. The V end loses 1 base and the J end loses 1 base, and a stretch of 10 bases separates them. The cysteine opens and the phenylalanine closes a CDR3 of 15 amino acids. This entry keeps only the CDR3 DNA: 45 bases, framed from base 1. The CDR1 and CDR2 encoded by the germline V gene (reference sequence) are LNHDA and SQIVND. This sample was taken from a study of early T cells in non-severe SARS-CoV-2 infection (dated by TCRdb to the early 2020s). Study-level background: TCR sequencing used bulk RNA from unsorted whole blood, so alpha and beta chains could not be paired. Broad study findings and their caveats: VDJdb matching was skewed toward anti-spike CD8 responses and likely underestimated virus-specific expansions, missing private and CD4 specificities.

Set within a cohort of healthcare workers in London, UK, this nested case-control study involved weekly PCR testing of nasopharyngeal swabs along with blood sampling. Healthcare workers were enrolled in the week of the UK lockdown, from 23 to 31 March 2020, and were followed every week for up to roughly 15 weeks. Library method: 5' RACE. Instrument on record: NextSeq 500. To correct for sequencing error and PCR bias, the TCR library protocol tagged individual cDNA molecules with unique molecular identifiers. Sequencing covered both TCR alpha and beta chains, and within each sample the abundances of alpha and beta sequences were tightly co-correlated. Per the original workflow: Decombinator V4 was used to annotate the V gene, J gene and CDR3 of the TCR sequences. TCRs were defined as expanded if a significant change between any two time points was detected under a Poisson model with p below 0.0001. TCR abundances were normalised to the total number of TCRs sequenced per sample and expressed as counts per million. TRAV1-2 paired with TRAJ12, TRAJ20 or TRAJ33 defined MAIT TCRs, while TRAV10 paired with TRAJ18 defined iNKT TCRs. VDJdb, accessed on 1 November 2021, was searched for TCRs annotated for CMV, EBV and SARS-CoV-2, and TCRs annotated for more than one antigen were excluded. In TCRdb, the public reads were trimmed at Q25 with fastp and aligned with MiXCR, with productive beta chains retained. Records with the same CDR3 protein are collapsed into one entry carrying the most frequent genes and DNA. These V and J calls originate from TCRdb's pipeline instead of the authors' own analysis. Counted in this sample were tens of thousands of distinct CDR3 sequences; over 3.5% of them appeared once. The ten largest account for roughly 17% of the sample.

The receptor chain draws on TRBV19 and TRBJ1-1; the D gene remains uncertain. The sequence was collected from an adult who was a healthcare worker with PCR-confirmed SARS-CoV-2 infection or an uninfected control (not recorded which). Sequencing input: whole blood. The sequenced DNA is TGTGCCAGTAGTATAGGGGAAGCCTGGAACACTGAAGCTTTCTTT. This sequence encodes CASSIGEAWNTEAFF.